The clone carrying this T cell receptor (beta chain) was counted once. The antigen is not known. Profiled with immunoSEQ multiplex PCR; TCRdb holds only in-frame clones, not every one. The repertoire includes more than 10,000 clones, about 74% of them detected once, and around 28% sits in the top ten. This specimen comes from a study of immune evolution from preneoplasia to lung adenocarcinoma. General study points: From normal lung to invasive adenocarcinoma, top clone frequencies appeared to decrease. Normal lung had highest clonality; later lesions appeared denser, more diverse.

Patients had resection in Japan or China between about 2013 and 2017. CDR1 and CDR2 (germline): LNHDA, SQIVND (reference sequence). J gave up 5 bases and V 5 bases, and 8 bases lay outside the gene matches. This CDR3 has 15 residues. The source material was FFPE normal lung tissue adjacent to the tumor. The chain couples TRBV19 to TRBJ2-7; 11 positions agree with TRBD1. The clonotype originates from a person in their sixties with lung adenocarcinoma. Some clones in this sample may be carry-over from other donors' samples. The CDR3 region has the DNA TGTGCCAGTAGTTCGGGGACAGGGGGAGTCCACGAGCAGTACTTC. Amino acids: CASSSGTGGVHEQYF.